Following are 21 T cell receptor beta chains from one sample sequenced in a study of T-cell memory formation after mild COVID-19. Using its own MiXCR run on the 5' RACE reads, TCRdb lists one record per CDR3 protein. In the table there are tens of thousands of distinct CDR3 sequences, around 15% of which are singletons. Sequencing was carried out using PBMCs or a T cell subset sorted from them (not recorded which). The receptors shown here come from an adult who had mild COVID-19 (a few samples of this study predate the infection). Cell type and time point are not known.

The chain joins TRBV15 to TRBJ2-7; perhaps TRBD1 as D (6 bases). V shed 5 bases and J shed 2 bases, with 13 bases lying between them. This CDR3 comprises 14 residues. The germline V gene has CDR1 LNHNV and CDR2 YYDKDF (reference sequence). The CDR3 loop reads CATSRTRTAYEQYF. Here the CDR3 DNA reads TGTGCCACCAGCCGAACCAGGACAGCCTACGAGCAGTACTTC.

This clonotype was found many times. This chain connects TRBV21-1 to TRBJ1-5; the table's D call TRBD1 went unverified against the DNA. TRBV21-1 is labeled a pseudogene. The CDR3 consists of 20 residues. In DNA, the CDR3 is TGTGCCAGCACCCCATCGGTGGGACGAACTCTATCCGCTAGCAATCAGCCCCAGCATTTT. Encoded protein: CASTPSVGRTLSASNQPQHF.

This clonotype was found many times. This chain uses TRBV10-3 with TRBJ1-1; 8 bases are shared with TRBD1. Losses at the gene ends were 5 bases for V and 4 bases for J; bases not matched to a gene: 12. The CDR3 is 16 residues long. Germline CDR1 ENHRY, CDR2 SYGVKD. In DNA form, the CDR3 reads TGTGCCATCAGTATAGGACAGGGCTCAGGAAGCACTGAAGCTTTCTTT. Encoded protein: CAISIGQGSGSTEAFF.

This clonotype has at least ten counts. The V call is TRBV24-1, the J call TRBJ2-3, with 11 bases matching TRBD2. CDR1 is KGHDR, CDR2 SFDVKD, per germline. The CDR3 extends over 17 amino acids. V lost 10 bases and J lost 3; bases outside the gene matches: 14. DNA for the CDR3: TGTGCCACTGGTAGTCTCACTAGCGGGAGAACTACAGATACGCAGTATTTT. It codes for CATGSLTSGRTTDTQYF.

The sample holds many counts of this clonotype. This sequence joins TRBV7-9 and TRBJ1-3, with D unclear. CDR1 and CDR2 (germline): SEHNR, FQNEAQ (reference sequence). V gave up 8 bases and J gave up 0 bases, with 23 bases separating them. This CDR3 has 18 amino acids. The CDR3 DNA reads as TGTGCCAGCTCCCAATCCTCAAGCCGGATAATCTCTGGAAACACCATATATTTT. Its translation: CASSQSSSRIISGNTIYF.

This clonotype occurred many times. J is TRBJ2-1 and V is TRBV12-3 or TRBV12-4; 8 positions agree with TRBD1. The CDR3 has 18 amino acids. Germline trimming cut 5 bases from V and 0 bases from J; bases unmatched to any gene: 12. In DNA, the CDR3 is TGTGCCAGCAGTCCAGGGGGCAGGGGCCCTCACTCCTACAATGAGCAGTTCTTC. Protein sequence: CASSPGGRGPHSYNEQFF.

This clonotype appeared a few times. The rearrangement joins TRBV12-3 or TRBV12-4 to TRBJ1-1, with D perhaps matching TRBD1 (6 bases). V was shortened by 3 bases and J by 1 base, with 9 bases between the two germline ends. CDR3 length: 14 amino acids. CDR3 nucleotide sequence: TGTGCCAGCAGTTTTAGGACAGAGAACACTGAAGCTTTCTTT. This codes for CASSFRTENTEAFF.

This clonotype has only a few counts. This chain joins TRBV7-2 and TRBJ1-5, with TRBD1 as a possible D gene (5 bases). The CDR3 sequence is 16 residues long. Germline V gene sequence: CDR1 SGHTA, CDR2 FQGNSA. The V gene lost 5 bases and the J gene lost 5 bases, with 19 bases spanning the gap. The CDR3: CASSLDGTRQYQPQHF. Here the CDR3 DNA reads TGTGCCAGCAGCCTCGACGGGACCCGACAGTATCAGCCCCAGCATTTT.

This clonotype was detected many times. This chain links TRBV15 with TRBJ1-2; weak D call: TRBD1 (6 bases). The CDR3 is made up of 16 amino acids. Per the germline V gene, CDR1 is LNHNV and CDR2 is YYDKDF (reference sequence). Between the trimmed V and J ends, which lost 0 bases and 7 bases, there was a span of 18 bases. In nucleotides, the CDR3 is TGTGCCACCAGCAGAGATTTGGCGGCCCTCAGGGGTGGCTACACCTTC. This translates into CATSRDLAALRGGYTF.

Many counts were recorded for this clonotype. This chain uses TRBV7-8 with TRBJ1-5; D ambiguous. Looked up from germline, CDR1 is SGHVS and CDR2 is FQNEAQ. The CDR3 contains 16 residues. The V gene lost 3 bases and the J gene lost 0 bases, with 12 bases spanning the gap. The CDR3 region is CASSFYSSYSNQPQHF. The CDR3 nucleotides read TGTGCCAGCAGCTTTTACTCCTCGTATAGCAATCAGCCCCAGCATTTT.

This clonotype occurred many times. The chain joins TRBV6-2 or TRBV6-3 to TRBJ2-1, with D unresolved. Per the germline V gene, CDR1 is MNHEY and CDR2 is SVGEGT. V lost 2 bases and J lost 12, with 8 bases in between. The length of the CDR3 is 11 residues. The CDR3 region is CASSYLGLQFF. The CDR3 DNA is TGTGCCAGCAGTTACCTAGGGCTGCAGTTCTTC.

The table lists this clonotype with many counts. This chain joins TRBV5-1 and TRBJ2-5; D ambiguous. Trimming shortened V by 0 bases and J by 5 bases, and 11 bases separated the two germline ends. Germline V gives CDR1 SGHRS, CDR2 YFSETQ. The CDR3 loop spans 14 amino acids. The DNA for the CDR3 is TGCGCCAGCAGCTTGGGGGGTGTGTCGGAGACCCAGTACTTC. This sequence encodes CASSLGGVSETQYF.

This clonotype has at least ten counts. The chain carries TRBV2 and TRBJ2-2; no clear D. Germline CDR1 is SNHLY and CDR2 is FYNNEI. CDR3 length equals 13 residues. Trimming shortened V by 1 base and J by 3 bases, and 3 bases separated the two germline ends. Written as DNA, the CDR3 is TGTGCCAGCAGTGAAGTGGACACCGGGGAGCTGTTTTTT. This codes for CASSEVDTGELFF.

This clonotype has a count of ten or more. The CDR3 region is CASSLAGGRTGANVLTF. The CDR3 nucleotides are TGTGCCAGCAGCTTAGCCGGGGGAAGGACTGGGGCCAACGTCCTGACTTTC. The rearrangement links TRBV11-2 to TRBJ2-6; D perhaps matches TRBD2 (6 bases). Trimming stripped 1 base from V and 2 bases from J, with 12 bases between. This CDR3 comprises 17 residues. Germline CDR1 reads SGHAT; CDR2 reads FQNNGV.

This clonotype is categorized as medium-sized. This chain links TRBV7-9 with TRBJ2-1; D is unresolved. Trimming pared 4 bases from V and 8 bases from J, leaving 9 bases between. The CDR3 runs to 12 residues. CDR1 is SEHNR, CDR2 FQNEAQ, per germline (reference sequence). CDR3 sequence (DNA): TGTGCCAGCAGCTCCGCCCAGTATGAGCAGTTCTTC. Translation: CASSSAQYEQFF.

The J gene is TRBJ1-5, the V gene TRBV6-1; no clear D. V was shortened by 0 bases and J by 7 bases, with 7 bases between the two germline ends. The CDR3 is 13 residues long. Germline V gene lookup returns CDR1 MNHNS and CDR2 SASEGT. The DNA of the CDR3 is TGTGCCAGCAGTGAAGCGGTGGGCCAGCCCCAGCATTTT. Protein sequence: CASSEAVGQPQHF.

To note about this clonotype: One junction end does not reproduce the germline sequence, and a read error may be involved. This sequence joins TRBV7-9 and TRBJ1-5, with 8 bases fitting TRBD1. Looked up from germline, CDR1 is SEHNR and CDR2 is FQNEAQ (reference sequence). The CDR3 spans 15 residues. DNA for the CDR3: TGTGCCGGCAGCTTTGGGACAGGATTTAGTCAGCCCCAGCATTTT. It yields the protein CAGSFGTGFSQPQHF.

This clonotype was observed at least ten times. CDR3 sequence: CASSSGTGQMNTEAFF. DNA of the CDR3: TGCGCCAGCAGCTCTGGGACAGGACAAATGAACACTGAAGCTTTCTTT. The chain employs TRBV5-1 and TRBJ1-1; 8 nucleotides line up with TRBD1. This CDR3 is built from 16 residues. V lost 3 bases and J lost 0; bases outside the gene matches: 7. The germline V gene has CDR1 SGHRS and CDR2 YFSETQ.

Ten or more counts support this clonotype. The V call is TRBV12-3 or TRBV12-4, the J call TRBJ2-7; D might be TRBD2 (5 bases). V was trimmed by 7 bases and J by 3 bases, leaving 10 bases between them. This CDR3 contains 12 residues. The CDR3 DNA reads as TGTGCCAGCACTTCGGGGTTCTACGAGCAGTACTTC. This sequence encodes CASTSGFYEQYF.

In this sample, this clonotype turned up once. A much larger clone lies a single base off, so this may be a read error. The chain joins TRBV29-1 to TRBJ2-7; tentatively, D is TRBD1 or TRBD2 (5 bases each). Germline values: CDR1 SQVTM, CDR2 ANQGSEA. The CDR3 extends over 12 amino acids. The CDR3 DNA reads as TGCAGCGTCACCCTTGGGACCTACGCGCAGTACTTC. This codes for CSVTLGTYAQYF.

In its sample, this clonotype was seen many times. This chain joins TRBV7-2 and TRBJ1-2; possibly TRBD1 for D (6 bases). Per germline, CDR1 SGHTA and CDR2 FQGNSA. Trimming stripped 6 bases from V and 8 bases from J, with 22 bases between. The CDR3 spans 15 residues. The CDR3 is CASRGIQGPLSGYTF. DNA for the CDR3: TGTGCCAGCAGGGGGATACAGGGCCCCTTATCCGGCTACACCTTC. The complete variable domain, with remaining parts taken from reference TRBV7-2 and TRBJ1-2, reads GAGVSQSPSNKVTEKGKDVELRCDPISGHTALYWYRQSLGQGLEFLIYFQGNSAPDKSGLPSDRFSAERTGGSVSTLTIQRTQQEDSAVYLCASRGIQGPLSGYTFGSGTRLTVV.